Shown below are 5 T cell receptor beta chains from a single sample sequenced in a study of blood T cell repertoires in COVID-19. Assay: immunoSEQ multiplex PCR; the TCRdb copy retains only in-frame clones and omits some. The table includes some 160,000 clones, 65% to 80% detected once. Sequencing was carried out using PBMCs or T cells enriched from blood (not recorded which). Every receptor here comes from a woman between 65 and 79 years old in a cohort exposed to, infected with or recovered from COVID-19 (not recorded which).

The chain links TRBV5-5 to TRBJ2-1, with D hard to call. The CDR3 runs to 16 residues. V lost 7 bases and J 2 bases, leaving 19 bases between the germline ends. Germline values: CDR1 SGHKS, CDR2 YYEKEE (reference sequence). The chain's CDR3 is CASSSGPSPTYNEQFF. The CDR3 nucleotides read TGTGCCAGCTCTTCAGGCCCATCCCCCACCTACAATGAGCAGTTCTTC. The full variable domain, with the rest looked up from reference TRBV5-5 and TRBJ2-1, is DAGVTQSPTHLIKTRGQQVTLRCSPISGHKSVSWYQQVLGQGPQFIFQYYEKEERGRGNFPDRFSARQFPNYSSELNVNALLLGDSALYLCASSSGPSPTYNEQFFGPGTRLTVL.

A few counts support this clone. The CDR3 reads CASSLAWAGASYEQYF. In nucleotides, the CDR3 is TGTGCCAGCAGCTTAGCGTGGGCAGGGGCAAGCTACGAGCAGTACTTC. This rearrangement joins TRBV7-2 to TRBJ2-7, with D possibly matching TRBD1 (6 bases). The CDR3 loop spans 16 amino acids. Germline V gene sequence: CDR1 SGHTA, CDR2 FQGNSA. Trimming left V 0 bases short and J 3 bases short, with 15 bases between.

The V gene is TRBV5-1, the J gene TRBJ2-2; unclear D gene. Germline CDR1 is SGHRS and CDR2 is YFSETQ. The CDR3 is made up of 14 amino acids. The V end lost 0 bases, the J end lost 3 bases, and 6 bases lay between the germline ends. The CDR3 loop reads CASSLARHTGELFF. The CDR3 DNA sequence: TGCGCCAGCAGCTTGGCCAGGCACACCGGGGAGCTGTTTTTT.

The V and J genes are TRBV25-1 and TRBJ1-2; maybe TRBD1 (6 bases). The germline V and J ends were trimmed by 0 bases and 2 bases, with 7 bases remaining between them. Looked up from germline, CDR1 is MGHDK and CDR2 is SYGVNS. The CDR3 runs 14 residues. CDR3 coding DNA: TGTGCCAGCAGTGAATACGGACAGAACTATGGCTACACCTTC. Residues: CASSEYGQNYGYTF.

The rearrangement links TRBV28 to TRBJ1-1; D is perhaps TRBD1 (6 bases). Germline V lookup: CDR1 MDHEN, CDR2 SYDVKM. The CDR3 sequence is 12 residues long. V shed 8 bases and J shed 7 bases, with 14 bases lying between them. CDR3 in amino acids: CASFGTPLEAFF. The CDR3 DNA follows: TGTGCCAGCTTCGGGACACCCCTTGAAGCTTTCTTT.